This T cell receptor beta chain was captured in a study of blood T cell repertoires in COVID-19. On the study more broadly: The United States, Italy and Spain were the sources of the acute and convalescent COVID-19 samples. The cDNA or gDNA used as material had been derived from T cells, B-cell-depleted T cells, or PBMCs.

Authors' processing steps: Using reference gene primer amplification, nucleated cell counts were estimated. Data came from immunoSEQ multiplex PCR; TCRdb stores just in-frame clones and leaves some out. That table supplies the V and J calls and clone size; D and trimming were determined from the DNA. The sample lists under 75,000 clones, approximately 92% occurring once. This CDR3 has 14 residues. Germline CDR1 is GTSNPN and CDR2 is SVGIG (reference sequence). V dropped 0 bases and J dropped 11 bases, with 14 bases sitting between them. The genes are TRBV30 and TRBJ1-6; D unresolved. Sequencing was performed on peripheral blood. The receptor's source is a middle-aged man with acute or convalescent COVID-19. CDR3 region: CAWSVLDKTPPLHF. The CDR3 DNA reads TGTGCCTGGAGTGTACTAGACAAGACCCCACCCCTCCACTTT.